Below, 21 T cell receptor beta chains from the same sample are listed, as sequenced in a study of CD8+ T cells in alopecia areata. In each case, RNA was isolated and then reverse transcribed into cDNA as the sequencing template. Method: immunoSEQ multiplex PCR; TCRdb's copy keeps in-frame clones and lacks some. The table includes some 120,000 clones, about 57% detected once. Sequencing was performed on CD4+ T cells sorted from blood, taken at week 0. These receptors were taken from a human donor with alopecia areata.

This clone has more than one count but fewer than ten. This chain connects TRBV29-1 to TRBJ2-7, with TRBD1 identical over 9 bases. V gave up 7 bases and J gave up 5 bases; unmatched junction bases: 6. CDR1 is SQVTM, CDR2 ANQGSEA, per germline. The CDR3 is made up of 12 amino acids. CDR3 coding DNA: TGCAGCGCCGGACAGGGGTTTGACGAGCAGTACTTC. This sequence encodes CSAGQGFDEQYF.

The chain combines TRBV5-5 with TRBJ2-7; 8 positions match TRBD2. J was trimmed by 6 bases and V by 4 bases; bases with no gene match: 9. Germline V CDR1 and CDR2: SGHKS, YYEKEE (reference sequence). There are 14 residues in the CDR3. The CDR3 protein is CASSLLYREGEQYF. The DNA of the CDR3 is TGTGCCAGCAGCCTGCTGTATCGGGAGGGCGAGCAGTACTTC. The full variable domain, completed using reference TRBV5-5 and TRBJ2-7, is DAGVTQSPTHLIKTRGQQVTLRCSPISGHKSVSWYQQVLGQGPQFIFQYYEKEERGRGNFPDRFSARQFPNYSSELNVNALLLGDSALYLCASSLLYREGEQYFGPGTRLTVT.

The rearrangement joins TRBV5-1 to TRBJ2-3, with D unresolved. The CDR3 runs to 15 residues. The V gene lost 1 base and the J gene lost 0 bases, with 9 bases spanning the gap. Germline CDR1 reads SGHRS; CDR2 reads YFSETQ. CDR3 bases: TGCGCCAGCAGCTTGCGTCCACAAAGCACAGATACGCAGTATTTT. The encoded protein is CASSLRPQSTDTQYF. Together with reference TRBV5-1 and TRBJ2-3, the CDR3 gives the full variable domain: KAGVTQTPRYLIKTRGQQVTLSCSPISGHRSVSWYQQTPGQGLQFLFEYFSETQRNKGNFPGRFSGRQFSNSRSEMNVSTLELGDSALYLCASSLRPQSTDTQYFGPGTRLTVL.

The chain links TRBV5-1 to TRBJ1-4; 8 bases line up with TRBD1. V was pared by 4 bases and J by 3 bases, with 5 bases of the junction left unmatched. The V gene's germline CDR1 is SGHRS and CDR2 YFSETQ. The CDR3 length is 15 residues. CDR3 amino acids: CASSNQGAANEKLFF. CDR3 DNA: TGCGCCAGCAGCAATCAGGGGGCGGCTAATGAAAAACTGTTTTTT.

This chain links TRBV28 with TRBJ2-1; D possibly corresponds to TRBD1 (5 bases). Per germline, CDR1 MDHEN and CDR2 SYDVKM. The ends were cut back, 5 bases at V and 4 bases at J, with 15 bases in the middle. The CDR3 consists of 15 residues. CDR3 sequence reads: CASSPHLRQYNEQFF. In DNA, the CDR3 is TGTGCCAGCAGTCCCCACTTAAGACAGTACAATGAGCAGTTCTTC.

The J gene is TRBJ1-5, the V gene TRBV29-1; possible D gene TRBD1, 6 bases. The V end was cut by 6 bases, the J end by 1 base, with 19 bases between. CDR3 length equals 16 residues. Germline CDR1 is SQVTM and CDR2 is ANQGSEA. CDR3 region: CSVATGRGGSNQPQHF. The CDR3 DNA sequence: TGCAGCGTCGCGACCGGGAGGGGGGGCAGCAATCAGCCCCAGCATTTT.

The gene calls are TRBV30 and TRBJ2-7; D not resolved. The CDR3 has 13 residues. Germline CDR1 reads GTSNPN; CDR2 reads SVGIG (reference sequence). V lost 1 base and J 6 bases, leaving 13 bases between the germline ends. This CDR3 is CAWSGAPNGEQYF. CDR3 coding DNA: TGTGCCTGGAGTGGCGCACCGAACGGCGAGCAGTACTTC.

DNA for the CDR3: TGTGCCAGCAGGCTGACAGATACGCAGTATTTT. It encodes CASRLTDTQYF. The V call is TRBV7-2, the J call TRBJ2-3; D is unclear. From germline, CDR1 is SGHTA and CDR2 FQGNSA. The length of the CDR3 is 11 residues. The germline V and J ends were trimmed by 6 bases and 3 bases, with 4 bases remaining between them.

The chain recombines TRBV29-1 with TRBJ1-3; 9 bases line up with TRBD1. Germline V lookup: CDR1 SQVTM, CDR2 ANQGSEA. The CDR3 is 15 residues long. V shed 4 bases, J shed 0 bases, and the junction held 4 bases outside the gene matches. The CDR3 here is CSVGWDRASGNTIYF. In DNA, the CDR3 is TGCAGCGTTGGCTGGGACAGGGCCTCTGGAAACACCATATATTTT.

J is TRBJ2-5 and V is TRBV4-2; 13 nucleotides match TRBD2. V lost 3 bases to trimming and J lost 5 bases; unmatched junction nucleotides: 9. In germline, CDR1 is LGHNA, CDR2 YNFKEQ. The CDR3 has 17 amino acids. CDR3 sequence (DNA): TGTGCCAGCAGCCACCGGACTAGCGGGGGTGTCGGGGAGACCCAGTACTTC. Amino acid sequence: CASSHRTSGGVGETQYF.

This clone appeared a few times. The J gene is TRBJ2-1, the V gene TRBV20-1; D gene ambiguous. The length of the CDR3 is 11 residues. V was trimmed by 4 bases and J by 7 bases, leaving 8 bases between them. Germline values: CDR1 DFQATT, CDR2 SNEGSKA (reference sequence). The CDR3 spells CSAIDGNEQFF. The CDR3, as DNA: TGCAGTGCTATAGATGGAAATGAGCAGTTCTTC.

The rearrangement links TRBV7-9 to TRBJ2-7; the D call may be TRBD1 or TRBD2 (5 bases each). The V end was cut by 5 bases, the J end by 0 bases, with 17 bases between. This CDR3 has 16 amino acids. Germline V lookup: CDR1 SEHNR, CDR2 FQNEAQ (reference sequence). The CDR3 here is CASSPPKGPRSYEQYF. CDR3 nucleotide sequence: TGTGCCAGCAGCCCTCCCAAGGGACCCCGCTCCTACGAGCAGTACTTC. The full variable domain, its missing parts supplied by reference TRBV7-9 and TRBJ2-7, is DTGVSQNPRHKITKRGQNVTFRCDPISEHNRLYWYRQTLGQGPEFLTYFQNEAQLEKSRLLSDRFSAERPKGSFSTLEIQRTEQGDSAMYLCASSPPKGPRSYEQYFGPGTRLTVT.

The J gene is TRBJ2-5, the V gene TRBV29-1, with a weak D call TRBD1 (5 bases). Germline V gene sequence: CDR1 SQVTM, CDR2 ANQGSEA. The V gene lost 0 bases and the J gene lost 3 bases, with 5 bases spanning the gap. There are 12 residues in the CDR3. The CDR3 bases are TGCAGCGTTGAAGAACAGGAAGAGACCCAGTACTTC. Encoded protein: CSVEEQEETQYF.

This chain links TRBV7-2 with TRBJ2-4; D might be TRBD2 (5 bases). The germline gives CDR1 SGHTA, CDR2 FQGNSA. The CDR3 spans 16 residues. The V and J ends lost 0 bases and 10 bases respectively, with 19 bases between them. The CDR3 reads CASSLARRESLGIQYF. The CDR3 nucleotides are TGTGCCAGCAGCTTAGCGCGAAGGGAGTCCTTAGGGATTCAGTACTTC. The whole variable domain, filled in from reference TRBV7-2 and TRBJ2-4, reads GAGVSQSPSNKVTEKGKDVELRCDPISGHTALYWYRQSLGQGLEFLIYFQGNSAPDKSGLPSDRFSAERTGGSVSTLTIQRTQQEDSAVYLCASSLARRESLGIQYFGAGTRLSVL.

This chain uses TRBV27 with TRBJ2-2, with TRBD2 matching over 9 bases. The CDR3 loop spans 15 amino acids. CDR1 is MNHEY and CDR2 is SMNVEV in the germline V gene (reference sequence). J was trimmed by 3 bases and V by 2 bases; bases with no gene match: 1. DNA for the CDR3: TGTGCCAGCAGTTTAACTAGCGGGTACACCGGGGAGCTGTTTTTT. Its protein product is CASSLTSGYTGELFF.

This clone was detected only a few times. The gene calls are TRBV6-6 and TRBJ1-5; D uncertain. The CDR3 is made up of 15 amino acids. Per germline, CDR1 MNHNY and CDR2 SVGAGI (reference sequence). The V end was cut by 2 bases, the J end by 0 bases, with 8 bases between. As DNA, the CDR3 is TGTGCCAGCAGTTACCAAACTATTAGCAATCAGCCCCAGCATTTT. It specifies CASSYQTISNQPQHF.

The chain recombines TRBV7-2 with TRBJ2-7; D is tentatively TRBD1 or TRBD2 (5 bases each). V was trimmed by 5 bases and J by 5 bases, leaving 16 bases between them. From germline, CDR1 is SGHTA and CDR2 FQGNSA. The CDR3 has 14 amino acids. The CDR3 is CASSLGDPQDEQYF. The CDR3 DNA sequence: TGTGCCAGCAGCCTAGGGGACCCCCAGGACGAGCAGTACTTC.

This clone was counted a few times. V usage is TRBV30 and J usage is TRBJ1-2; the D gene is possibly TRBD1 (5 bases). V was pared by 0 bases and J by 7 bases, with 9 bases between. This CDR3 is built from 12 residues. Germline lookup yields CDR1 GTSNPN and CDR2 SVGIG (reference sequence). The CDR3 DNA follows: TGTGCCTGGAGTGTAATTAGGGGTGGCTACACCTTC. Amino acids: CAWSVIRGGYTF.

V and J are TRBV5-4 and TRBJ1-4, with D possibly TRBD1 on 5 matching bases. V was trimmed by 4 bases and J by 5 bases, leaving 12 bases between them. Germline CDR1 reads SGHNT; CDR2 reads YYREEE (reference sequence). The CDR3 consists of 14 residues. CDR3 sequence: CASSPGTQNEKLFF. The CDR3 nucleotides are TGTGCCAGCAGCCCCGGGACGCAAAATGAAAAACTGTTTTTT.

This rearrangement joins TRBV7-9 to TRBJ1-5; D is undetermined. The V gene lost 5 bases and the J gene lost 1 base, with 15 bases spanning the gap. In germline, CDR1 is SEHNR, CDR2 FQNEAQ (reference sequence). The CDR3 is 16 residues long. Here the CDR3 reads CASSPSGGPSNQPQHF. In DNA form, the CDR3 reads TGTGCCAGCAGCCCGTCGGGAGGCCCCAGCAATCAGCCCCAGCATTTT.

This clone was observed a handful of times. This chain uses TRBV4-3 with TRBJ2-6, with 7 bases that match TRBD1. V lost 0 bases, J lost 0 bases, and 5 bases stayed unmatched. The CDR3 has 18 amino acids. Germline values: CDR1 LGHNA, CDR2 YSLEER. The CDR3 bases are TGCGCCAGCAGCCAAGAATACAGGGGAATCTCTGGGGCCAACGTCCTGACTTTC. It yields the protein CASSQEYRGISGANVLTF.